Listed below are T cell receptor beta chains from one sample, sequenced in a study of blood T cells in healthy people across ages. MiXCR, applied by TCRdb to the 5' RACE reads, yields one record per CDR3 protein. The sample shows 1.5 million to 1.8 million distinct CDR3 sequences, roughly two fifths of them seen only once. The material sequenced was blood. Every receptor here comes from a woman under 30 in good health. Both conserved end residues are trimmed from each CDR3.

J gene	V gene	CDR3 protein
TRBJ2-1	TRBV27	ASSLLARLRRVQF
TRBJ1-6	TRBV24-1	ATSDWTSSYNSPLH
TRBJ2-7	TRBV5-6	ASSLVGSTYEQY
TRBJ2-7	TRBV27	ASSLSGGVGYEQY
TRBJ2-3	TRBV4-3	ASSLWTGGNTDTQY
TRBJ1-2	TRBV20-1	SAREQGATLNYGYT
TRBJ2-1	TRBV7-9	ASSSSGSPGREQF
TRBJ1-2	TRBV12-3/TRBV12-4	ASRALGRGDDGYT
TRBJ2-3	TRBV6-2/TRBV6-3	ASSYRGTSGADTQY
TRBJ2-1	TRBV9	ASSVEYRHGEQF
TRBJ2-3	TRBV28	ASSRSGGYTDTQY
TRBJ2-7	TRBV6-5	ASSYGGSNDEQY
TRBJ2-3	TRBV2	ASVLLAADTQY
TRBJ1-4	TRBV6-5	ASSQTPTATNEKLF
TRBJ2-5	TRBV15	ATSRGSTGEQY
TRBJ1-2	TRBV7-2	ASSPYRGRGGYT
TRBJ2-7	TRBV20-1	SARGKFYEQY
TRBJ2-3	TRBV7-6	ASSHTGFGDTQY
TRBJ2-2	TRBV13	ASSFPSGGGTGELF
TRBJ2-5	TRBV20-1	SAQAPGRALY
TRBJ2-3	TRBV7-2	ASSFTSGGGGNTDTQY
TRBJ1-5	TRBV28	ASSRQGAIYSNQPQH
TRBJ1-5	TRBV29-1	SVALGAAGSNQPQH
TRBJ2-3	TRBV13	ASSSQRGRKGTDTQY
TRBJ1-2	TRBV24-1	ATSDGYRGGYT
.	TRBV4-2	ASSQDRTLNEQY
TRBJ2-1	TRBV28	ASTEDRVNEQF
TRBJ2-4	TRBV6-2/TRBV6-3	ASSYVGNIQY
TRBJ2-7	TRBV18	ASSRTVNSYEQY
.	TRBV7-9	ASSLTGLAPETQY
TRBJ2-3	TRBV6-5	ASSYSILAGGGDTDTQY
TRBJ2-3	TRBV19	ASSGTGAAPDTQY
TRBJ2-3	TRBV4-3	ASSQGGSSDTQY
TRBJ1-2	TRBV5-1	ASRIMRGSEGYT
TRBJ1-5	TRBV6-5	ASRSGGNSNQPQH
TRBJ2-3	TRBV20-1	SASSGGTDTQY
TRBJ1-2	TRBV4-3	ASSQVGTDCGYT
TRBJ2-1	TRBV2	AYLGPYNEQF
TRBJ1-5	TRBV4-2	ASSQEIGSLGPQH
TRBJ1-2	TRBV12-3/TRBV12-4	ASTRGAGIGYT
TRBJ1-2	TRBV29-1	SVDAKDRTYGYT
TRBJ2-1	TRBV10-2	ASSNLAGGQNEQF
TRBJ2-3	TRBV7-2	ASSLVLSRDPWGTQY
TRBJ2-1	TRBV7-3	ASSPQETTYNEQF
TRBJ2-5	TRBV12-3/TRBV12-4	ASQLGETQY
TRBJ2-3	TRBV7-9	ASSSTITGRGFTDTQY
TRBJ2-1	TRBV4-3	ASSQEGRAGQF
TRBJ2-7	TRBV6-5	ASSYSRFGQSRTSGSWGEQY
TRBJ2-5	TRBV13	ASSTQREGLYLETQY
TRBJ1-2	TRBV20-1	SANSGSYGYT
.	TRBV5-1	ASSLGTGFFYEQY
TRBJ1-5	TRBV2	ASSVRRNQPQH
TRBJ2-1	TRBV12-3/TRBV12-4	ASRHTGTGRYNEQF
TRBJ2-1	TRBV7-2	ASSLYPAYNEQF